This is a list of T cell receptor beta chains from one sample in a study of long-term antiretroviral therapy in people with HIV. Method: immunoSEQ multiplex PCR; TCRdb's copy keeps in-frame clones and lacks some. The sample carries 20,000 to 25,000 clones, roughly 91% recorded once. The material sequenced was unsorted PBMCs, taken 0.2 years before starting antiretroviral therapy. These receptors all come from a man aged 18 to 29 with HIV. CDR3s include the opening cysteine and the closing phenylalanine or tryptophan. The size field is filled for only some rows; it gives once, few, many or a size class.

CDR3 length	clone size	V gene	J gene	CDR3 protein
15	NA	TRBV9	TRBJ2-7	CASSVEGAGRHEQYF
13	NA	TRBV15	TRBJ2-7	CATSRTSGYEQYF
16	NA	TRBV6-1	TRBJ2-1	CASSEPGTRTYNEQFF
15	few	TRBV9	TRBJ1-2	CASSVDVGEWEDYTF
14	once	TRBV5-1	TRBJ2-1	CASSWGGGENEQFF
18	NA	TRBV9	TRBJ1-2	CASSVEPQGDGANYGYTF
14	NA	TRBV30	TRBJ2-1	CAWSVQSGHNEQFF
13	NA	TRBV7-2	TRBJ1-2	CASSFTDGDGYTF
14	NA	TRBV27	TRBJ1-6	CASSFGRGGSPLHF
16	once	TRBV4-1	TRBJ2-3	CASSQGQRAGTDTQYF
15	medium-sized	TRBV19	TRBJ2-7	CASSIGSGGGYEQYF
12	NA	TRBV5-6	TRBJ2-1	CASSLVADEQFF
12	NA	TRBV4-1	TRBJ1-4	CASSQGTAPSFF
14	NA	TRBV5-1	TRBJ1-1	CASSPPLGDTEAFF
16	NA	TRBV5-1	TRBJ2-7	CASSLGGTGNSYEQYF
14	NA	TRBV4-1	TRBJ2-4	CASSQGLRGSIQYF
15	NA	TRBV4-3	TRBJ2-7	CASSQDPQGAYEQYF
17	NA	TRBV7-9	TRBJ2-2	CASSLARNSGLTGELFF
15	NA	TRBV6-1	TRBJ1-4	CASSALKTGGEKLFF
14	few	TRBV19	TRBJ2-2	CASSPTGATGELFF
15	once	TRBV4-3	TRBJ2-3	CASSPLGRVQDTQYF
13	once	TRBV13	TRBJ2-5	CASSHRAQETQYF
12	few	TRBV7-9	TRBJ1-1	CASSLQNTEAFF
14	NA	TRBV12-5	TRBJ2-1	CASGPSGGTRKQFF
15	NA	TRBV5-1	TRBJ2-7	CASSRTGVGTDEQYF
14	NA	TRBV6-5	TRBJ2-1	CASSYDTEHNEQFF